This paragraph reports one T cell receptor beta chain. The sample is drawn from a study of brain metastases from non-small cell lung cancer. The germline V and J ends were trimmed by 0 bases and 2 bases, with 14 bases remaining between them. This CDR3 has 17 residues. Germline V gene data show CDR1 as LNHNV and CDR2 as YYDKDF (reference sequence). Libraries were prepared by immunoSEQ multiplex PCR; TCRdb keeps only in-frame clonotypes and omits some of them. This table has about 660 clones, 70% to 90% appearing once. The source material was primary lung tumor tissue. The TCR sequence derives from a donor at least 40 years old with non-small cell lung cancer. The rearrangement uses TRBV15 and TRBJ2-1; D unresolved. The CDR3 sequence: CATSRDFTREAYNEQFF. Here the CDR3 DNA reads TGTGCCACCAGCAGAGATTTCACGAGAGAGGCCTACAATGAGCAGTTCTTC.